This TCR beta chain is drawn from a study of T-cell reconstitution after alpha-beta-depleted transplantation in children. This clonotype was seen at least ten times. What it recognizes is unknown. Unique molecular identifiers tagged the TCRbeta library. TCRdb called the PCR reads again in MiXCR, with one record for every CDR3 protein. Of about 300,000 distinct CDR3 sequences listed, nearly 8% are singletons. Study results and caveats: The authors attributed T-cell counts and diversity one year after transplant mostly to newly produced T cells. At around two months after transplant, the alpha-beta T cells were reportedly derived from several hundred expanded clones that came from non-depleted graft cells.

Per germline, CDR1 MNHEY and CDR2 SVGAGI. J was trimmed by 4 bases and V by 6 bases; bases with no gene match: 5. The CDR3 spans 13 residues. The chain couples TRBV6-5 to TRBJ1-1; the match to TRBD1 covers 7 bases. This sample comprised peripheral blood, obtained 360 days after TCRalphabeta/CD19-depleted stem cell transplant. This receptor was identified in a female patient younger than 10 who had a stem cell transplant for Fanconi anemia, so the T cells may come from the graft donor. The CDR3 sequence is CASSYRGGTEAFF. DNA of the CDR3: TGTGCCAGCAGCTACAGGGGTGGCACTGAAGCTTTCTTT.